These T cell receptor beta chains were read from a single sample in a study of blood T cell repertoires in COVID-19. Profiled with immunoSEQ multiplex PCR; TCRdb holds only in-frame clones, not every one. Here the sample spans approximately 80,000 clones, around 89% being singletons. The sequenced sample was peripheral blood. These receptors came from a human donor in a cohort sampled during active COVID-19. CDR3s include the opening cysteine and the closing phenylalanine or tryptophan. D genes are given only for firm matches. Part of the rows lack a size; the others show once, few, many or a class for expanded clones.

v_gene	d_gene	j_gene	abundance	CDR3aa	CDR3nt
TRBV9	TRBD1	TRBJ2-7	few	CASSSEGRQGYEQYF	TGTGCCAGCAGCTCCGAGGGCCGACAGGGCTACGAGCAGTACTTC
TRBV10-3	TRBD2	TRBJ2-5	NA	CAISPSGGQETQYF	TGTGCCATCAGCCCAAGCGGGGGGCAAGAGACCCAGTACTTC
TRBV18	TRBD1	TRBJ1-1	NA	CASSPGDRGNTEAFF	TGTGCCAGCTCACCAGGGGACAGGGGGAACACTGAAGCTTTCTTT
TRBV2	TRBD2	TRBJ2-1	NA	CASSGLSGRADEQFF	TGTGCCAGCAGTGGACTTAGCGGGAGGGCCGATGAGCAGTTCTTC
TRBV7-6	TRBD2	TRBJ2-3	NA	CASSLLTSGSTDTQYF	TGTGCCAGCAGCTTACTGACTAGCGGGAGCACAGATACGCAGTATTTT
TRBV5-4	TRBD2	TRBJ2-7	once	CASSRGGTTSYEQYF	TGTGCCAGCAGCCGGGGGGGGACTACCTCCTACGAGCAGTACTTC
TRBV7-9	TRBD1	TRBJ2-1	NA	CASLGTGGPSYNEQFF	TGTGCCAGCCTTGGGACAGGGGGCCCGTCCTACAATGAGCAGTTCTTC
TRBV19	TRBD1	TRBJ1-1	NA	CASSSGQGITNTEAFF	TGTGCCAGTAGTTCGGGACAGGGGATAACGAACACTGAAGCTTTCTTT
TRBV30	TRBD2	TRBJ2-5	NA	CAWSSQRGFQETQYF	TGTGCCTGGAGTTCTCAGCGGGGGTTCCAAGAGACCCAGTACTTC
TRBV7-5	NA	TRBJ2-7	NA	CVRSLKTGTGALRPYEQYF	TGTGTCAGAAGCTTGAAGACCGGGACAGGGGCCCTGAGACCCTACGAGCAGTACTTC
TRBV7-6	TRBD2	TRBJ2-7	NA	CASSRTSGRAEQYF	TGTGCCAGCAGCCGCACTAGCGGGAGAGCCGAGCAGTACTTC
TRBV27	TRBD1	TRBJ1-1	NA	CASSLRNRGYRNTEAFF	TGTGCCAGCAGTCTCCGTAACAGGGGGTATCGGAACACTGAAGCTTTCTTT
TRBV7-9	NA	TRBJ1-1	NA	CASSPHGGGDSEAFF	TGTGCCAGCAGTCCTCACGGGGGGGGCGATAGTGAAGCTTTCTTT
TRBV29-1	TRBD1	TRBJ1-1	NA	CSVIRRGPGRLDTEAFF	TGCAGCGTTATACGCAGGGGGCCAGGTCGATTAGACACTGAAGCTTTCTTT
TRBV6-6	TRBD2	TRBJ2-5	NA	CASSRLAGETQYF	TGTGCCAGCAGCCGACTAGCGGGAGAGACCCAGTACTTC
TRBV19	TRBD2	TRBJ2-1	NA	CASNRGLDGHEQFF	TGTGCCAGTAACAGAGGACTAGATGGGCATGAGCAGTTCTTC
TRBV28	NA	TRBJ2-2	NA	CASTLTSPTGELFF	TGTGCCAGCACCCTAACTAGCCCCACCGGGGAGCTGTTTTTT
TRBV27	NA	TRBJ1-1	NA	CASSLIQGNTEAFF	TGTGCCAGCAGTTTAATCCAGGGGAACACTGAAGCTTTCTTT
TRBV24-1	NA	TRBJ1-2	NA	CATQDSYGGGYTF	TGTGCCACCCAAGACAGCTACGGTGGTGGCTACACCTTC
TRBV2	TRBD1	TRBJ1-1	NA	CASSVLSVGTGGMNTEAFF	TGTGCCAGCAGTGTCCTCTCCGTGGGGACAGGTGGGATGAACACTGAAGCTTTCTTT
TRBV5-1	NA	TRBJ2-1	NA	CASSLGRLLGYNEQFF	TGCGCCAGCAGCTTGGGAAGACTATTGGGGTACAATGAGCAGTTCTTC
TRBV30	TRBD2	TRBJ2-2	NA	CAWNGLAGANTGELFF	TGTGCCTGGAACGGACTAGCGGGAGCGAACACCGGGGAGCTGTTTTTT
TRBV24-1	NA	TRBJ1-5	NA	CATSAAGNQPQHF	TGTGCCACCAGTGCGGCAGGGAATCAGCCCCAGCATTTT